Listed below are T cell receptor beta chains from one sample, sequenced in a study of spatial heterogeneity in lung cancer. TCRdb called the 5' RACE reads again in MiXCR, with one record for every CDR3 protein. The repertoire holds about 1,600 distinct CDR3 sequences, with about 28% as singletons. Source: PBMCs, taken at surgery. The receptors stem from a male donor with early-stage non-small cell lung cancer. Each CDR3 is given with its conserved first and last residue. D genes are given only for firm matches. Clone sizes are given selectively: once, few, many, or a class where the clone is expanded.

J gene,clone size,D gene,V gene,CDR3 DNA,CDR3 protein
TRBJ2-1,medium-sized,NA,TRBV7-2,TGTGCCAGCAGCCGACCCCCCTCGATGGGCAATGAGCAGTTCTTC,CASSRPPSMGNEQFF
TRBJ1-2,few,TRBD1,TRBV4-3,TGCGCCAGCAGCCAAGACAGGGGGGGCTATGGCTACACCTTC,CASSQDRGGYGYTF
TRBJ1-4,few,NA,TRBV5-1,TGCGCCAGCAGCTTGGGGGCAGGGCGGAATGAAAAACTGTTTTTT,CASSLGAGRNEKLFF
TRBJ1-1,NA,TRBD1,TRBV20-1,TGCAGTGCTCAGCGGGGACAGGGGGGCACTGAAGCTTTCTTT,CSAQRGQGGTEAFF
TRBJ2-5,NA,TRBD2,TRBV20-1,TGCAGTGCTAGGGCTAGCGGGGGGAAGAAGACCCAGTACTTC,CSARASGGKKTQYF
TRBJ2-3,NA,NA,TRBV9,TGTGCCAGCAGCGCGACCTTAGAAAGCAGGGGAGGAGAAACAGATACGCAGTATTTT,CASSATLESRGGETDTQYF
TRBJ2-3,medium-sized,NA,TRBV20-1,TGCAGTGCTAGGGCTTTTGGGACCACAGATACGCAGTATTTT,CSARAFGTTDTQYF
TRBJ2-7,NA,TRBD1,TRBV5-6,TGTGCCAGCAGCTTCCCGGGACAGACCTACGAGCAGTACTTC,CASSFPGQTYEQYF
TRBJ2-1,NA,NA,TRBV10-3,TGTGCCATCAAAAGGGATAGCGGAGGGGTCTCCTACAATGAGCAGTTCTTC,CAIKRDSGGVSYNEQFF
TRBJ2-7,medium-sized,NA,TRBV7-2,TGTGCCAGCAGCCCGGACAGTGGGGGACCGGTCTACGAGCAGTACTTC,CASSPDSGGPVYEQYF
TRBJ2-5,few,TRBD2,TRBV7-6,TGTGCCAGCAGCTTAGTCCGTAGGTCAGCAGGGAGGGGAGAGACCCAGTACTTC,CASSLVRRSAGRGETQYF
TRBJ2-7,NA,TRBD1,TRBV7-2,TGTGCCAGCAGCTACGGACAGGTATACGAGCAGTACTTC,CASSYGQVYEQYF
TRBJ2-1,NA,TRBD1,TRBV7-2,TGTGCCAGCAGTTACAGGGGCATGGATGAGCAGTTCTTC,CASSYRGMDEQFF
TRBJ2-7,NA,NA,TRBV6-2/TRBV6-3,TGTGCCAGCAGCGTAGGGGGCTCCTACGAGCAGTACTTC,CASSVGGSYEQYF
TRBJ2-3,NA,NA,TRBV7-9,TGTGCCAGCAGCCCCGCCAACACAGATACGCAGTATTTT,CASSPANTDTQYF
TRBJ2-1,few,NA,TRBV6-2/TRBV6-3,TGTGCCAGCAGATTCGGTCAGGGGATATACAATGAGCAGTTCTTC,CASRFGQGIYNEQFF
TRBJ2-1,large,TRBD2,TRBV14,TGTGCCAGCAGCGAATTCACGGGACTAGCGGGCAATGAGCAGTTCTTC,CASSEFTGLAGNEQFF
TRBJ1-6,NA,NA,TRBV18,TGTGCCAGCTCACGAACGGCCTTGACAAATGCCCCCTCACCCCTCCACTTT,CASSRTALTNAPSPLHF
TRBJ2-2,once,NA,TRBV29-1,TGCAGCGTTGGAGGGTTAGCGTCCACCGGGGAGCTGTTTTTT,CSVGGLASTGELFF
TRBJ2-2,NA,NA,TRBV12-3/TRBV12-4,TGTGCCAGCAGTTTAGGGACGAACACCGGGGAGCTGTTTTTT,CASSLGTNTGELFF
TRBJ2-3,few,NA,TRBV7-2,TGTGCCAGCAGCTTAGGATGGGGCATCCCCACAGATACGCAGTATTTT,CASSLGWGIPTDTQYF
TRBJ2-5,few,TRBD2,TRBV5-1,TGCGCCAGCAGCGCGACTAGCGACGACGCTCAAGAGACCCAGTACTTC,CASSATSDDAQETQYF
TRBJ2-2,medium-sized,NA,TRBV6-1,TGTGCCAGCAGTGGCGGGACGAACACCGGGGAGCTGTTTTTT,CASSGGTNTGELFF
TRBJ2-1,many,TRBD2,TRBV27,TGTGCCAGCAGCCATAGCGGGAGCTCCTACAATGAGCAGTTCTTC,CASSHSGSSYNEQFF
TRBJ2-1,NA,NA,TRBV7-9,TGTGCCAGCAGCTTAGGGGGACGGGAGCAGTTCTTC,CASSLGGREQFF
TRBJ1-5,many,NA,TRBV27,TGTGCCAGCGGATTACAGGGTACCGCCAATCAGCCCCAGCATTTT,CASGLQGTANQPQHF
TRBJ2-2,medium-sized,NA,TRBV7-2,TGTGCCAGCAGCTCCTACACGGCCGGGGAGCTGTTTTTT,CASSSYTAGELFF
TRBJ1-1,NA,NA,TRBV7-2,TGTGCCAGCAGCTTAAGGGACTGGAACACTGAAGCTTTCTTT,CASSLRDWNTEAFF
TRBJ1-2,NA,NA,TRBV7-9,TGTGCCAGCAGCCCGATAAAAAACCCGCCAAATAAGAGGAGATATGGCTACACCTTC,CASSPIKNPPNKRRYGYTF
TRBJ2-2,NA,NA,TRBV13,TGTGCCAGCAACCTTAGGCAGTACACCGGGGAGCTGTTTTTT,CASNLRQYTGELFF
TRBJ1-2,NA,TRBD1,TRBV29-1,TGCAGCGGACAGGGGGCGAACGGCTACACCTTC,CSGQGANGYTF
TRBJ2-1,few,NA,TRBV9,TGTGCCAGCAGCGCTACTGGTGAGCAGTTCTTC,CASSATGEQFF
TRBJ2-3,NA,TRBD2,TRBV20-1,TGCAGTGCTAGAGATCACGGGAGGTCCACAGATACGCAGTATTTT,CSARDHGRSTDTQYF
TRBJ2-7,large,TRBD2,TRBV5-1,TGCGCCAGCAGCTTGGGGCGAAGGACTAGCGTCTCCTACGAGCAGTACTTC,CASSLGRRTSVSYEQYF